Given below is one T cell receptor (beta chain) in context. Its specificity is not known. The data were obtained in a study of radiation and T cells in renal cell carcinoma. Study in general: Nephrectomy followed 15 Gy stereotactic body radiation by 4 weeks. Study-wide findings and caveats: In blood, top tumor clones expanded by 2 weeks, shrinking by 4.

Here immunoSEQ multiplex PCR was the method, and the copy in TCRdb shows in-frame clones only, minus some. Found here are approximately 120,000 clones, around 81% of them singletons; the top ten hold roughly 5%. V lost 2 bases, J lost 8 bases, and 13 bases lay in between. Germline V lookup: CDR1 GTSNPN, CDR2 SVGIG (reference sequence). This CDR3 is built from 14 residues. Sample time point: blood 2 weeks post-SBRT. Treatment denoted: 15 Gy SBRT to primary tumor, nephrectomy 4 weeks later. After SBRT, blood was collected at 2 and 4 weeks, plus baseline. The tumor was a clear cell renal cell carcinoma. The sequencing here drew on blood, taken from a patient whose treatment included radiotherapy and nephrectomy. This sequence joins TRBV30 and TRBJ1-6; D may be TRBD1 (5 bases). This receptor was identified in a man in his forties or fifties with renal cell carcinoma. CDR3 sequence: CAWSSDRGDSPLHF. The CDR3 DNA sequence: TGTGCCTGGAGTAGCGACAGAGGTGATTCACCCCTCCACTTT.